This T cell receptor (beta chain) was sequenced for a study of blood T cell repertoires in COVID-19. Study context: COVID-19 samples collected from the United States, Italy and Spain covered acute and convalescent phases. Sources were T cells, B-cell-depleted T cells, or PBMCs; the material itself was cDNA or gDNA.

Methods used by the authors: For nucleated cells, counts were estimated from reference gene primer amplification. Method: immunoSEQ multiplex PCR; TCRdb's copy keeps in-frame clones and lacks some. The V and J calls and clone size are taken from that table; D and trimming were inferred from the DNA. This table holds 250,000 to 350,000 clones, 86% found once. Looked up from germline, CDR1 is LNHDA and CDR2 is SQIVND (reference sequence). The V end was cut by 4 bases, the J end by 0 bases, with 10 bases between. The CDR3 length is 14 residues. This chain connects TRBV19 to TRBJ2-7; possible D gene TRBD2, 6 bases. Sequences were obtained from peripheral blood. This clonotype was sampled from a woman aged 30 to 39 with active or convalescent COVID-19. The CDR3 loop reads CASSRRGSSYEQYF. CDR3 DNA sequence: TGTGCCAGTAGTAGGCGGGGTAGCTCCTACGAGCAGTACTTC.